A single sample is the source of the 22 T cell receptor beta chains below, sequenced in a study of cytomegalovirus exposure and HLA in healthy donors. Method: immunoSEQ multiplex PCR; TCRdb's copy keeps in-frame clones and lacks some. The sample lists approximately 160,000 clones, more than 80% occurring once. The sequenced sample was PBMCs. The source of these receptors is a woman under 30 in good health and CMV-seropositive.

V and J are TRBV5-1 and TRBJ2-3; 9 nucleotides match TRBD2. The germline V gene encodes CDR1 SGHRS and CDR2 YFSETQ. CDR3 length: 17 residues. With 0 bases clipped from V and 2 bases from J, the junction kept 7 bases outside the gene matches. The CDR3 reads CASSLARLAGYTDTQYF. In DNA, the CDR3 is TGCGCCAGCAGCTTGGCCAGGCTAGCGGGGTACACAGATACGCAGTATTTT.

The CDR3 bases are TGTGCCTGGAGCCCAGGCCTAAGCAATCAGCCCCAGCATTTT. This codes for CAWSPGLSNQPQHF. The genes are TRBV30 and TRBJ1-5; the D is unclear. The CDR3 extends over 14 amino acids. Germline loops: CDR1 GTSNPN, CDR2 SVGIG (reference sequence). Trimming took off 3 bases at V and 1 base at J, with 10 bases between the two ends.

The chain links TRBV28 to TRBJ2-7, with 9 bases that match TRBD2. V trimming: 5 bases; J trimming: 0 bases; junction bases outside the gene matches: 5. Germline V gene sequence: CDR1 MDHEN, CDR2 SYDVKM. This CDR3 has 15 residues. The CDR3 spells CASSISGSASYEQYF. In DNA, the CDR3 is TGTGCCAGCAGTATTAGCGGGAGCGCCTCCTACGAGCAGTACTTC.

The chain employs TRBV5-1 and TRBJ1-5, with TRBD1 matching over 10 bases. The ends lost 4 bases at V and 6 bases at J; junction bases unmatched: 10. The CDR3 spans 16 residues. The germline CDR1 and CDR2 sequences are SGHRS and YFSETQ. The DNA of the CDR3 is TGCGCCAGCAGCCTCTACCCGGGACAGGGGACTCAGCCCCAGCATTTT. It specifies CASSLYPGQGTQPQHF. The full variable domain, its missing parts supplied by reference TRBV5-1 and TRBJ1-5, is KAGVTQTPRYLIKTRGQQVTLSCSPISGHRSVSWYQQTPGQGLQFLFEYFSETQRNKGNFPGRFSGRQFSNSRSEMNVSTLELGDSALYLCASSLYPGQGTQPQHFGDGTRLSIL.

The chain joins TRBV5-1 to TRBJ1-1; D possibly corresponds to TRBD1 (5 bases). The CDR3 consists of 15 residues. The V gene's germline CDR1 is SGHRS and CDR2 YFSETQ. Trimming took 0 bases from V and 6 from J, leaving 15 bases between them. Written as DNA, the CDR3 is TGCGCCAGCAGCTTGGAGCAGGGAAGGGTGGCTGAAGCTTTCTTT. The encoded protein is CASSLEQGRVAEAFF.

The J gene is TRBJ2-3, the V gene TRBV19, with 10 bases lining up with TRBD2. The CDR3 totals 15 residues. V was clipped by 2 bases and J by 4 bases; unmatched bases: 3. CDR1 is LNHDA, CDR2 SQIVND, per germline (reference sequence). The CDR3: CASSILAGVPDTQYF. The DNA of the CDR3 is TGTGCCAGTAGTATACTAGCGGGAGTTCCAGATACGCAGTATTTT.

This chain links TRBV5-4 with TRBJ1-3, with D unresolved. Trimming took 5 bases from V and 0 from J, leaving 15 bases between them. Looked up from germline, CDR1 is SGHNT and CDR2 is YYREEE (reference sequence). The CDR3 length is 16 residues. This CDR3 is CASSIGGRSSGNTIYF. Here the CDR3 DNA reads TGTGCCAGCAGTATAGGAGGGAGGTCCTCTGGAAACACCATATATTTT.

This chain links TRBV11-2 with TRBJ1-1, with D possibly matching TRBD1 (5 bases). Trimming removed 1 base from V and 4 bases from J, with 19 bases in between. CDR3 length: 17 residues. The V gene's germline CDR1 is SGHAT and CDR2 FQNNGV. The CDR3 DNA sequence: TGTGCCAGCAGCTTAGGTCCACGTCGAGGGGAGGTCACTGAAGCTTTCTTT. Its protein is CASSLGPRRGEVTEAFF.

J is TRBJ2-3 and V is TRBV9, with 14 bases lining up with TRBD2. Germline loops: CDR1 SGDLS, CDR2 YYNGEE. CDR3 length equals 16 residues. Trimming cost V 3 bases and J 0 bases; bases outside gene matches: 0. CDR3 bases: TGTGCCAGCAGCGGACTAGCGGGAGGGAGCACAGATACGCAGTATTTT. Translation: CASSGLAGGSTDTQYF.

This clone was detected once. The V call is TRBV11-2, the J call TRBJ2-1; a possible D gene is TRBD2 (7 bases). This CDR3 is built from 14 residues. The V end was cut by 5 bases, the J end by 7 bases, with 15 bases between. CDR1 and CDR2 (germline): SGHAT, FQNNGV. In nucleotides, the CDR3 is TGTGCCAGCAGCCTGGGGGGGCGGGTGAATGAGCAGTTCTTC. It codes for CASSLGGRVNEQFF.

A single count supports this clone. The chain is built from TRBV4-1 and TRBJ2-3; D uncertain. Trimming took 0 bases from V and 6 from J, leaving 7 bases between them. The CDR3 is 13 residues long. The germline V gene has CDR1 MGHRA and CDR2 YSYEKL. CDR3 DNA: TGCGCCAGCAGCCAAGATCCCGGGGATACGCAGTATTTT. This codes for CASSQDPGDTQYF.

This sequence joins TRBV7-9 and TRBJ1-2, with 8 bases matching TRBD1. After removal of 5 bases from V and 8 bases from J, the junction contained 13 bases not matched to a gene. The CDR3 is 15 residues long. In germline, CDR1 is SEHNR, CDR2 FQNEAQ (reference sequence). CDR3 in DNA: TGTGCCAGCAGCGAGAATTACCAGGGGGCGCGGGGCTACACCTTC. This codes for CASSENYQGARGYTF.

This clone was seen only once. CDR3 nucleotides: TGTGCCAGCAGCTTCTTAGCGGGGGGTAGCTCCTACAATGAGCAGTTCTTC. It is translated as CASSFLAGGSSYNEQFF. The chain links TRBV7-2 to TRBJ2-1; 10 positions match TRBD2. The junction had 5 bases not matched to a gene; V was cut back by 3 bases and J by 0 bases. Germline V gene lookup returns CDR1 SGHTA and CDR2 FQGNSA. The CDR3 loop spans 17 amino acids.

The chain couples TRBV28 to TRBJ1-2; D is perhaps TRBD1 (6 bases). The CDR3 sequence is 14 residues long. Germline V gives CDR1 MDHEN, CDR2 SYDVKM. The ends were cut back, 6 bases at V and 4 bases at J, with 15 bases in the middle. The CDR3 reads CASSDTGSGYGYTF. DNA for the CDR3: TGTGCCAGCAGCGATACAGGGTCGGGCTATGGCTACACCTTC.

This CDR3 reads CAWTGGGLRGRNTGELFF. The CDR3 DNA reads TGCGCGTGGACGGGAGGTGGGCTCAGGGGGCGGAATACCGGGGAGCTGTTTTTT. This chain uses TRBV10-1 with TRBJ2-2; possibly TRBD1 for D (8 bases). The germline V gene has CDR1 WNHNN and CDR2 SYGVQD (reference sequence). CDR3 length: 18 amino acids.

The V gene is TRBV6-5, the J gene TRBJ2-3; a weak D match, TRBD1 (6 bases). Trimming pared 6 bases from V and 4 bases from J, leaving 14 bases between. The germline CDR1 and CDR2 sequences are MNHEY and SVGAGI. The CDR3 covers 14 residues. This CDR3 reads CASRKGGAADTQYF. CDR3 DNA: TGTGCCAGCAGGAAAGGGGGAGCCGCAGATACGCAGTATTTT.

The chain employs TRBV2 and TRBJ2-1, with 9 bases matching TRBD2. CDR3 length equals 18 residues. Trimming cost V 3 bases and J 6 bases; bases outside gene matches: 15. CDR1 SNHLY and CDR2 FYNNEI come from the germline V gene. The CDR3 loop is CASSDFRVAGLAVNEQFF. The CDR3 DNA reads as TGTGCCAGCAGTGATTTTAGAGTAGCGGGACTAGCCGTCAATGAGCAGTTCTTC.

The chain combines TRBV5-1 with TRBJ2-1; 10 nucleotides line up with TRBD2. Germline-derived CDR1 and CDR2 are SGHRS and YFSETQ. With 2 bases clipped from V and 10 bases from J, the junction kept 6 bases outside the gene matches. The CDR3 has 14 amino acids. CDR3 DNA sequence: TGCGCCAGCAGCTTCAGCGGGGGGGCCTGGGAGCAGTTCTTC. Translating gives CASSFSGGAWEQFF.

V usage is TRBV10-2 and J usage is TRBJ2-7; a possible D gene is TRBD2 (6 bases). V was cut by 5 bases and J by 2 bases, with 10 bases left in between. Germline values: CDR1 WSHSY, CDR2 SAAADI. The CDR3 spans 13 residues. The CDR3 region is CASSTGGPYEQYF. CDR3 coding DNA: TGCGCCAGCAGTACCGGGGGTCCCTACGAGCAGTACTTC.

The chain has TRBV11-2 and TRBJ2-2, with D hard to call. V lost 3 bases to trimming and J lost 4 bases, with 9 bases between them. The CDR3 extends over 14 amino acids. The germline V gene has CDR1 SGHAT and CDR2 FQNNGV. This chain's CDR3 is CASSFSPGTGELFF. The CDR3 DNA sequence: TGTGCCAGCAGCTTTAGCCCGGGCACCGGGGAGCTGTTTTTT.

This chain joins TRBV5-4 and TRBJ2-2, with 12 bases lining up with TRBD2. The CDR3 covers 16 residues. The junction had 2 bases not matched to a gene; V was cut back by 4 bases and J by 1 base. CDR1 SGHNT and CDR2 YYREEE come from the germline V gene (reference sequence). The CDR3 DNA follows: TGTGCCAGCAGCGGGGGACTAGCGGGGAACACCGGGGAGCTGTTTTTT. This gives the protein CASSGGLAGNTGELFF.

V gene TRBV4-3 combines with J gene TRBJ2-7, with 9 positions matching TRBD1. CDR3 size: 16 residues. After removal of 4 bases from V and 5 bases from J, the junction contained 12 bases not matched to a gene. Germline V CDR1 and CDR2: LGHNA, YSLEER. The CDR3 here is CASSRNEGTGSHEQYF. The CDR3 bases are TGCGCCAGCAGCCGGAACGAGGGGACAGGGTCGCACGAGCAGTACTTC.